These 4 T cell receptor beta chains came from one sample sequenced in a study of CD8 T cells in ankylosing spondylitis. TCRdb recomputed calls from the 5' RACE reads with MiXCR, one row per CDR3 protein. Counted here are about 96,000 distinct CDR3 sequences, about 8.8% occurring once; the ten biggest clones make up approximately 4.6%. The specimen sequenced was blood, either unsorted or a sorted T cell fraction (not recorded which). The receptors were gathered from a male donor with ankylosing spondylitis or in good health (not recorded which).

This clonotype was observed at least ten times. V is TRBV28 and J is TRBJ2-5, with D possibly TRBD1 on 6 matching bases. The CDR3 runs 12 residues. Looked up from germline, CDR1 is MDHEN and CDR2 is SYDVKM. V lost 7 bases to trimming and J lost 5 bases, with 11 bases between them. This CDR3 reads CASTQGSETQYF. The CDR3 DNA reads as TGTGCCAGCACACAGGGCTCGGAGACCCAGTACTTC.

The sample holds many counts of this clonotype. The V call is TRBV23-1, the J call TRBJ2-3; tentative D call: TRBD2 (5 bases). TRBV23-1 is designated an ORF whose function remains uncertain. This CDR3 has 17 amino acids. V lost 4 bases, J lost 4 bases, and 21 bases lay in between. The CDR3 coding sequence is TGCGCCAGCAGTCGAATGGAAACGCGGGCCGGGGCAGATACGCAGTATTTT. Translating it yields CASSRMETRAGADTQYF.

V and J are TRBV3-1 and TRBJ2-4; 8 bases are a match to TRBD2. CDR1 and CDR2 (germline): LGHDT, YNNKEL (reference sequence). Trimming removed 5 bases from V and 6 bases from J; junction bases left unmatched: 6. This CDR3 is 14 amino acids long. CDR3 protein: CASSFSGTRNIQYF. The DNA of the CDR3 is TGTGCCAGCAGCTTTTCCGGGACTAGAAACATTCAGTACTTC.

V and J are TRBV7-2 and TRBJ2-2, with 12 bases lining up with TRBD2. The germline gives CDR1 SGHTA, CDR2 FQGNSA. This CDR3 contains 17 residues. V shed 2 bases, J shed 4 bases, and the junction held 5 bases outside the gene matches. The CDR3 protein is CASSLTGLAGRTGELFF. As DNA, the CDR3 is TGTGCCAGCAGCTTAACCGGACTAGCGGGGCGCACCGGGGAGCTGTTTTTT.